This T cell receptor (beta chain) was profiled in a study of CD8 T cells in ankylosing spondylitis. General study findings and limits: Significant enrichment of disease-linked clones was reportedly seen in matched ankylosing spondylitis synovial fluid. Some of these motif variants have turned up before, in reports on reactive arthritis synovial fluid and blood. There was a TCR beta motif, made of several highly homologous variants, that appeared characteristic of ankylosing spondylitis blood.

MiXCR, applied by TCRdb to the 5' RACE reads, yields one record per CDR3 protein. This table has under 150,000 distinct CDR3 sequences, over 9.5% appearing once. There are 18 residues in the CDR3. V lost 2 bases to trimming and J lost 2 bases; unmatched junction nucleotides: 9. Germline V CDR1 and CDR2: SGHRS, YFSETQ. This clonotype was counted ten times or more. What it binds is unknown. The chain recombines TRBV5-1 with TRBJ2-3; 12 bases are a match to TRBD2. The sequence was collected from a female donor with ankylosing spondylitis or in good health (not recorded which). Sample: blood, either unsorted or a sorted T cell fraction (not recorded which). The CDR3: CASSLTSGGTSHTDTQYF. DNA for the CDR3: TGCGCCAGCAGCTTAACTAGCGGGGGGACTTCTCACACAGATACGCAGTATTTT.